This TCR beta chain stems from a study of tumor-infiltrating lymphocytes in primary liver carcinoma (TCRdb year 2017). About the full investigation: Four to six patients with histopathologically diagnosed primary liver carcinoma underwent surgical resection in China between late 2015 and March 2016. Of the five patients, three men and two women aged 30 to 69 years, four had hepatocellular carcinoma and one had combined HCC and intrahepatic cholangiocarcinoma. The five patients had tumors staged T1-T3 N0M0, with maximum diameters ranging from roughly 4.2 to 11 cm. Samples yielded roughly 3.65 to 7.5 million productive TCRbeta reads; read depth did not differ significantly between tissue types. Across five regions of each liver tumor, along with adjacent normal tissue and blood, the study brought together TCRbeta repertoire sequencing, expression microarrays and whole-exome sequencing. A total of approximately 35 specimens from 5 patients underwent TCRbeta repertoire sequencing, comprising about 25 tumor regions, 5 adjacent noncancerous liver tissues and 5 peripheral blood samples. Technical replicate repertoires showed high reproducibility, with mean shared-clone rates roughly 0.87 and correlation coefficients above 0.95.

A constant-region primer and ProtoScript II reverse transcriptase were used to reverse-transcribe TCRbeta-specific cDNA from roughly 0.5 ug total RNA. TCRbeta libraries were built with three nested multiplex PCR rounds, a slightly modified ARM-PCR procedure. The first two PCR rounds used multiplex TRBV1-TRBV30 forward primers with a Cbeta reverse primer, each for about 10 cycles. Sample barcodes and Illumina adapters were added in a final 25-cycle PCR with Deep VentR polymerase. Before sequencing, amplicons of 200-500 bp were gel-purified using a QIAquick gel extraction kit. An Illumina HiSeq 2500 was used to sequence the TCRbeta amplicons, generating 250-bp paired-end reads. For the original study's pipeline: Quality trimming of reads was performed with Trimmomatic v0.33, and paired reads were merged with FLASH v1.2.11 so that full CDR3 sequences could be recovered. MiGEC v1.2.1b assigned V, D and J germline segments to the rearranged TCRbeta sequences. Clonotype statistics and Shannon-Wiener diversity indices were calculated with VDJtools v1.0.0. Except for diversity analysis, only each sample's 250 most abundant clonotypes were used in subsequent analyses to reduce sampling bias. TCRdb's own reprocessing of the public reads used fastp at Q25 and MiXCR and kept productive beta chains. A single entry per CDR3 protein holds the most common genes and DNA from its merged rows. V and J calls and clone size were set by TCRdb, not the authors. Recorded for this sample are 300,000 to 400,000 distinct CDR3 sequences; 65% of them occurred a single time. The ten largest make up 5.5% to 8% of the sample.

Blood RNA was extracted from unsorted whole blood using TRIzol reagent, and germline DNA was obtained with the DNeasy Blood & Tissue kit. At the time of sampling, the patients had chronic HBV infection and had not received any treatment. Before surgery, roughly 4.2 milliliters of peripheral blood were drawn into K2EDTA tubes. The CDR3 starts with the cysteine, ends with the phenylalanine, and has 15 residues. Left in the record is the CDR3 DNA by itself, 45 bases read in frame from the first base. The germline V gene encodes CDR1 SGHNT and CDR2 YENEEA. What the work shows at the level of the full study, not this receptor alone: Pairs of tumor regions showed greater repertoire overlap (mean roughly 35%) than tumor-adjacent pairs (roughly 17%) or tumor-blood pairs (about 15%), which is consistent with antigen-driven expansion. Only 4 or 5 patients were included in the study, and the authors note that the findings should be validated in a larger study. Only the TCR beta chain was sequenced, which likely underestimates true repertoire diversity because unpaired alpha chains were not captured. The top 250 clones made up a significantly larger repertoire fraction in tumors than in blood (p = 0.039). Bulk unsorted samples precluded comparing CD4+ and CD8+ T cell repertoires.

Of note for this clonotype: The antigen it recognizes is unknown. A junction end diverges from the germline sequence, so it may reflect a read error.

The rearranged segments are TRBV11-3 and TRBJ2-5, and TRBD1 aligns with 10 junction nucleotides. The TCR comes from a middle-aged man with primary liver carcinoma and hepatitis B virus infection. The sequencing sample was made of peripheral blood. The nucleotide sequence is TGTGCCAGCAGTTCTGGACAGGGGGGACAAGAGACCCATTACTTC. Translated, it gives CASSSGQGGQETHYF.